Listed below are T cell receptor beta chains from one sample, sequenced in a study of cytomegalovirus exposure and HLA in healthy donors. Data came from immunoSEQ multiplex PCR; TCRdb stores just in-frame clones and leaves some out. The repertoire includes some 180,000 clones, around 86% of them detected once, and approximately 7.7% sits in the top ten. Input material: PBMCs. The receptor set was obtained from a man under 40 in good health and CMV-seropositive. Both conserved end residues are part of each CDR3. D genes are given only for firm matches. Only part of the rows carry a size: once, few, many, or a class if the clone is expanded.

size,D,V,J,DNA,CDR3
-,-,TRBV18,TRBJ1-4,TGTGCCAGCGGACAAGGACTAAATGAAAAACTGTTTTTT,CASGQGLNEKLFF
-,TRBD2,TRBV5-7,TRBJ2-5,TGTGCCAGCAGCCGTCCTCTAGCGGGGGGGCGTCAGACCCAGTACTTC,CASSRPLAGGRQTQYF
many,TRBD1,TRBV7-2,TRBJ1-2,TGTGCCAGCAGCCCCCGGTTTGGGCAGGGGGCACGGGGCTACACCTTC,CASSPRFGQGARGYTF
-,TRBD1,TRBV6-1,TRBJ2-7,TGTGCCAGCAGTGAGGCCGGGACAGGGGCCTACGAGCAGTACTTC,CASSEAGTGAYEQYF
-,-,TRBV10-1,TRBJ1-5,TGCGCCAGCAGTGGGCAGAAAAATCAGCCCCAGCATTTT,CASSGQKNQPQHF
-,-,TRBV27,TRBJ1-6,TGTGCCAGCAGTTCCCCGCGCCCCCCAGGGATGGCGTCACCCCTCCACTTT,CASSSPRPPGMASPLHF
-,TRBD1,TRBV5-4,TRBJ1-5,TGTGCCAGCAGCCAACAGGGGGCGCAGCCCCAGCATTTT,CASSQQGAQPQHF
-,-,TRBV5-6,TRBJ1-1,TGTGCCAGCAGCGTCCGGGTTACTGAAGCTTTCTTT,CASSVRVTEAFF
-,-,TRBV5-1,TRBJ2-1,TGCGCCAGCAGTATACAGGGAACCCAACCCAACAATGAGCAGTTCTTC,CASSIQGTQPNNEQFF
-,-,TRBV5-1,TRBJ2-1,TGCGCCAGCAGCGCACGGCAGACACCCTACAATGAGCAGTTCTTC,CASSARQTPYNEQFF
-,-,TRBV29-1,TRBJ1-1,TGCAGCGTGGAGTCGGGGGGAAGGACTGAAGCTTTCTTT,CSVESGGRTEAFF
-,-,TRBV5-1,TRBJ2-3,TGCGCCAGCAGCCCACTCCGGGACAGCACAGATACGCAGTATTTT,CASSPLRDSTDTQYF
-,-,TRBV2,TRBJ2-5,TGTGCCAGCAGTTTTCTATACCAAGAGACCCAGTACTTC,CASSFLYQETQYF
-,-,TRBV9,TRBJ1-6,TGTGCCAGCGGGGAGGGATTCAATTCACCCCTCCACTTT,CASGEGFNSPLHF
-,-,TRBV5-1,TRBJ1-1,TGCGCCAGCAGCTTGGACGGGGTCAGGAACACTGAAGCTTTCTTT,CASSLDGVRNTEAFF
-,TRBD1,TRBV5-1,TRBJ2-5,TGCGCCAGCAGAGAAGGACAGGGCCAGGAGACCCAGTACTTC,CASREGQGQETQYF
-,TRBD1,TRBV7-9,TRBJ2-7,TGTGCCAGCAGCTTAGGATTAGGGACAGACGAGTACTTC,CASSLGLGTDEYF
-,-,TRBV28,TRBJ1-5,TGTGCCAGCGGGGGGACTCAGCTCCATCAGCCCCAGCATTTT,CASGGTQLHQPQHF
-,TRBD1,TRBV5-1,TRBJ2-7,TGCGCCAGTTCCGCCGGGACAGGGAGAAACGAGCAGTACTTC,CASSAGTGRNEQYF
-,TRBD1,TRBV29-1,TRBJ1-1,TGCAGCGTTGAAGATGACAGGGGGACGATGAACACTGAAGCTTTCTTT,CSVEDDRGTMNTEAFF
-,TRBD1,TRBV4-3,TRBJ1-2,TGCGCCAGCAGCCAAGATTCCCCGACAGGGTTCGGCTACACCTTC,CASSQDSPTGFGYTF
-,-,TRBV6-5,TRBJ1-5,TGTGCCAGCAGTTGGGGCTACAATCAGCCCCAGCATTTT,CASSWGYNQPQHF
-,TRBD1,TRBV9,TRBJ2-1,TGTGCCAGCAGCGTGCGGGACAGGTCCCGATACAATGAGCAGTTCTTC,CASSVRDRSRYNEQFF
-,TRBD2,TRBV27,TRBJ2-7,TGTGCCAGCAGTTCTCTAGCGGGGATAGGGGAGCAGTACTTC,CASSSLAGIGEQYF
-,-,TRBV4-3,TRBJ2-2,TGCGCCAGCAGCCAAGAGGCCCCCGGGCTAAACACCGGGGAGCTGTTTTTT,CASSQEAPGLNTGELFF
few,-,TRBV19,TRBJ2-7,TGTGCCAGTAGTCGTGACAGGCAGATCTACGAGCAGTACTTC,CASSRDRQIYEQYF
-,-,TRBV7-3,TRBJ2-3,TGTGCCAGCGGTTCTGGCGGGCCGAGCACAGATACGCAGTATTTT,CASGSGGPSTDTQYF
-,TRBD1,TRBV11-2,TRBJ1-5,TGTGCCAGCAGCTTGGACAGGGCCCAGCCCCAGCATTTT,CASSLDRAQPQHF
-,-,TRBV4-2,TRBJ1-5,TGTGCCAGCAGCCAAGTCGAAGGGCTTGACGGAGATAGCAATCAGCCCCAGCATTTT,CASSQVEGLDGDSNQPQHF
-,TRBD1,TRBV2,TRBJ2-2,TGTGCCAGCAGGGAACAGGGGACGGGCACCGGGGAGCTGTTTTTT,CASREQGTGTGELFF
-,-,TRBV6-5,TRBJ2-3,TGTGCCAGCAGTTACGACGGGACGGGCACAGATACGCAGTATTTT,CASSYDGTGTDTQYF
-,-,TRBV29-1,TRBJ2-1,TGCAGCGTTGAATGGGGGAACAATGAGCAGTTCTTC,CSVEWGNNEQFF
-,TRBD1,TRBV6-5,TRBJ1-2,TGTGCCAGCAGTTACTCGAGGGACAGGGGTTATGGCTACACCTTC,CASSYSRDRGYGYTF
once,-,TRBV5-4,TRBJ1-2,TGTGCCAGCAGCTTGGATACAGGGTCTGGAGGCTACACCTTC,CASSLDTGSGGYTF
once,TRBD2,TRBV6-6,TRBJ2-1,TGTGCCAGCAGGGTTTCGCGGGAGGGTAATGAGCAGTTCTTC,CASRVSREGNEQFF
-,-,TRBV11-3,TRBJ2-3,TGTGCCAGCAGTACAGGGAGGGGATCCACAGATACGCAGTATTTT,CASSTGRGSTDTQYF
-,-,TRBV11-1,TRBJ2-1,TGTGCCAGCAGCTCCGACAGGAGCTCCTACAATGAGCAGTTCTTC,CASSSDRSSYNEQFF
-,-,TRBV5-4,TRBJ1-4,TGTGCCAGCAGCTTCGGAGAAAAACTGTTTTTT,CASSFGEKLFF
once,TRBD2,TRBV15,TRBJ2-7,TGTGCCACCAGCAGAGATCCTAGTGAAGGGCGGGAGGGCCCGGGCGAGCAGTACTTC,CATSRDPSEGREGPGEQYF
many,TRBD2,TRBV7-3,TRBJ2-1,TGTGCCAGCAGCTCCCGTAGCGGGGGGGCAGGGAATGAGCAGTTCTTC,CASSSRSGGAGNEQFF
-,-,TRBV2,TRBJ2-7,TGTGCCAGCAGCCTACTGGACACCTCTAGGGGATACGAGCAGTACTTC,CASSLLDTSRGYEQYF
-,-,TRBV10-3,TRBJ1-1,TGTGCCATCAGTGAGTCTACCCTAATGAACACTGAAGCTTTCTTT,CAISESTLMNTEAFF
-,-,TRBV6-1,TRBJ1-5,TGTGCCAGCAGTGAATGGGGCGGGAATCAGCCCCAGCATTTT,CASSEWGGNQPQHF
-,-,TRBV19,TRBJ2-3,TGTGCCAGTAGGTCCGGGACGGCAGATACGCAGTATTTT,CASRSGTADTQYF
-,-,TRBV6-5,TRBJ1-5,TGTGCCAGCAGTTCAACCCGGCAGGGTGGTCAGCCCCAGCATTTT,CASSSTRQGGQPQHF
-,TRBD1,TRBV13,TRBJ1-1,TGTGCCAGCAGCATTCCCGGGACAGGGTACCCTGAAGCTTTCTTT,CASSIPGTGYPEAFF
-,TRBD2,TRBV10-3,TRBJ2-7,TGTGCCATCAGTGAGCCGGGACTAGCGACCTACGAGCAGTACTTC,CAISEPGLATYEQYF
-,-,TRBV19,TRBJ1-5,TGTGCCAGTAGACAGGGTAATCAGCCCCAGCATTTT,CASRQGNQPQHF